This T cell receptor (beta chain) was identified in a study of CD8+ T cells in alopecia areata. Study-level background: Patients received oral tofacitinib, 5 to 10 mg twice daily, for moderate-to-severe alopecia areata.

The study's findings and limits: Scalp samples also yield sequences from resident alphabeta T cells of normal skin.

Documented treatment: oral pan-JAK inhibitor, 5-10 mg twice daily. This clone was seen just once. No antigen is known for it. cDNA reverse transcribed from extracted RNA served as the sequencing template. Only in-frame clones appear in the TCRdb table, and some are missing; sequencing was by immunoSEQ multiplex PCR. The sample contains 35,000 to 50,000 clones, roughly 92% of which appear only once. CDR3 length: 19 amino acids. Germline assignment: CDR1 SGHAT and CDR2 FQNNGV. V dropped 4 bases and J dropped 3 bases, with 26 bases sitting between them. The chain joins TRBV11-2 to TRBJ2-3, with a possible D match to TRBD1 (5 bases). The sequence was collected from a human donor with alopecia areata. The specimen comprised CD8+ T cells sorted from blood, sampled at week 24, from a patient treated with tofacitinib. This CDR3 reads CASSSLAGIGQEETDTQYF. The CDR3, as DNA: TGTGCCAGCAGCTCGCTGGCAGGGATCGGCCAAGAAGAGACAGATACGCAGTATTTT.